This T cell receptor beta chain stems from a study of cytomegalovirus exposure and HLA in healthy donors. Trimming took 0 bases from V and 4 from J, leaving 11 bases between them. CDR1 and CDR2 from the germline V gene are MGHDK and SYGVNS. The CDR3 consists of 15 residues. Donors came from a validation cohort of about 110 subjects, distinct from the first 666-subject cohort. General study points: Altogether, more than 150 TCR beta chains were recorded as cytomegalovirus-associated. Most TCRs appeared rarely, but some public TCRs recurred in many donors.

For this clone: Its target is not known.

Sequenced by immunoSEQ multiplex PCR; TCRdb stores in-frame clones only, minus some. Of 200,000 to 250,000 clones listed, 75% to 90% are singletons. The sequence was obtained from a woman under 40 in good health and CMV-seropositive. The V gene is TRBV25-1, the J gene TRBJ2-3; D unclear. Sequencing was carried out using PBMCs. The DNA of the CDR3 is TGTGCCAGCAGTGAATATAGATGGCAGTCAGATACGCAGTATTTT. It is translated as CASSEYRWQSDTQYF.